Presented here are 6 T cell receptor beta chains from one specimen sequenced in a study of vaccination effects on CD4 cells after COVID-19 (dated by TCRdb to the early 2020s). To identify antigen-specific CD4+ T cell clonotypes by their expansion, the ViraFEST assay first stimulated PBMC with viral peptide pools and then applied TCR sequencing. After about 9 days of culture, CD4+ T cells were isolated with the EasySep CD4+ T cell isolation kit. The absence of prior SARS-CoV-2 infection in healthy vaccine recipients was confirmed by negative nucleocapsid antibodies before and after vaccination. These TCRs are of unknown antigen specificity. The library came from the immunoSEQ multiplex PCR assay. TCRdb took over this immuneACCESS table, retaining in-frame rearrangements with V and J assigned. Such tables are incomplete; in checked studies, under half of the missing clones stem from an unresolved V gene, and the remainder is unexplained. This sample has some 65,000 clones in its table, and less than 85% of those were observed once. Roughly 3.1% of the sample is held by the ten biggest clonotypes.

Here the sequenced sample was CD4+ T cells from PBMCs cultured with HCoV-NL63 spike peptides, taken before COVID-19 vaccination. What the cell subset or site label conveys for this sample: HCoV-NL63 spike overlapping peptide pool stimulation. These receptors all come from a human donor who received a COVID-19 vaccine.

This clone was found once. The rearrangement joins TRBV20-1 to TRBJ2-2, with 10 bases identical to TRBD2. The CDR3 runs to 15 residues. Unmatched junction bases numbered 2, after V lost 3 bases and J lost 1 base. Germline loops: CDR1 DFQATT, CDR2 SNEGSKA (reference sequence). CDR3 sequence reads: CSASVAGGNTGELFF. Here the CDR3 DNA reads TGCAGTGCTAGTGTAGCGGGGGGGAACACCGGGGAGCTGTTTTTT.

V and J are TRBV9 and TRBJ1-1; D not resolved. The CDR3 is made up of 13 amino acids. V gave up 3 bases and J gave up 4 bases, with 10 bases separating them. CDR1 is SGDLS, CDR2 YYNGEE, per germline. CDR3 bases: TGTGCCAGCAGCGCTTCGACGGTCACTGAAGCTTTCTTT. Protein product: CASSASTVTEAFF. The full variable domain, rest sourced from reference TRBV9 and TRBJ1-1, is DSGVTQTPKHLITATGQRVTLRCSPRSGDLSVYWYQQSLDQGLQFLIQYYNGEERAKGNILERFSAQQFPDLHSELNLSSLELGDSALYFCASSASTVTEAFFGQGTRLTVV.

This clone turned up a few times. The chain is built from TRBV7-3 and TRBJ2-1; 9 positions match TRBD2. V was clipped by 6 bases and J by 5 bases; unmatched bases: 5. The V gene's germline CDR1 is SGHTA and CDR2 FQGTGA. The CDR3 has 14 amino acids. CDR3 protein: CASSGGGADNEQFF. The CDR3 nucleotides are TGTGCCAGCAGTGGCGGGGGGGCCGACAATGAGCAGTTCTTC. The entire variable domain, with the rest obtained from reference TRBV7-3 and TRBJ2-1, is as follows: GAGVSQTPSNKVTEKGKYVELRCDPISGHTALYWYRQSLGQGPEFLIYFQGTGAADDSGLPNDRFFAVRPEGSVSTLKIQRTERGDSAVYLCASSGGGADNEQFFGPGTRLTVL.

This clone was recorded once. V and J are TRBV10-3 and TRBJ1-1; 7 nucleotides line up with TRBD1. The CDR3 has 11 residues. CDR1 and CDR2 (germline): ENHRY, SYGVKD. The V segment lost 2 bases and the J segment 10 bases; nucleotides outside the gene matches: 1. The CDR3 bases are TGTGCCATCAGTGAGAACAGGGGAGCTTTCTTT. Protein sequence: CAISENRGAFF.

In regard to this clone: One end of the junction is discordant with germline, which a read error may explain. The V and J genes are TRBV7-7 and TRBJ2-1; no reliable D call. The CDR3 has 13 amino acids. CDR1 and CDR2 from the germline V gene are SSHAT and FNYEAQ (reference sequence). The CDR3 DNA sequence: TGTGCCAGCAGCATAGCCCCCTACAATGAGCAGTTCTTC. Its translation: CASSIAPYNEQFF.

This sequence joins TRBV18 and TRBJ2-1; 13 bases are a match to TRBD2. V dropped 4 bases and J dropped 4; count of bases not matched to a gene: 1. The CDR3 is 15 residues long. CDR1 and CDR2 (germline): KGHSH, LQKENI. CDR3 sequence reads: CASSRLAGGYNEQFF. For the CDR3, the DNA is TGTGCCAGCTCACGACTAGCGGGGGGTTACAATGAGCAGTTCTTC.